Listed below are T cell receptor beta chains from one sample, sequenced in a study of regulatory T cells in long-lasting Graves disease. Each CDR3 protein is one row after TCRdb ran MiXCR on the multiplex PCR reads. The sample contains over 450,000 distinct CDR3 sequences, around 11% of which appear only once. This sample was shared with a second study, whose subject was T cells in Graves' hyperthyroidism and ophthalmopathy.

This material consisted of peripheral blood mononuclear cells (PBMCs), taken at new diagnosis, from a patient treated with antithyroid drugs. The receptors originated from a woman in her thirties with Graves disease. CDR3s include the opening cysteine and the closing phenylalanine or tryptophan. Fields, in order: D gene, clone size, J gene, V gene, CDR3 DNA, CDR3 protein. The D gene is left open where the match is weak. Where a row states a size, it is once, few, many or the class of an expanded clone; other rows omit it.

d_gene: TRBD1; abundance: many; j_gene: TRBJ2-3; v_gene: TRBV6-1; CDR3nt: TGTGCCAGCAGCCAAGACAGGGTACGGAATACGCAGTATTTT; CDR3aa: CASSQDRVRNTQYF
d_gene: NA; abundance: NA; j_gene: TRBJ2-3; v_gene: TRBV18; CDR3nt: TGTGCCAGCTCATCTACAAACCCAGGATCTAGCACAGATACGCAGTATTTT; CDR3aa: CASSSTNPGSSTDTQYF
d_gene: NA; abundance: many; j_gene: TRBJ2-7; v_gene: TRBV6-2/TRBV6-3; CDR3nt: TGTGCCAGCGATCGAGGAACGGGGCTAGACGAACAGTACTTC; CDR3aa: CASDRGTGLDEQYF
d_gene: NA; abundance: many; j_gene: TRBJ2-2; v_gene: TRBV13; CDR3nt: TGTGCCAGCAGCCCCCGGGTCGAGGATCCCACCGGGGAGCTGTTTTTT; CDR3aa: CASSPRVEDPTGELFF
d_gene: TRBD2; abundance: few; j_gene: TRBJ2-7; v_gene: TRBV6-4; CDR3nt: TGTGCCAGCAGTGTCTCCGGACTAGCGCCTAACTCCTACGAGCAGTACTTC; CDR3aa: CASSVSGLAPNSYEQYF
d_gene: NA; abundance: many; j_gene: TRBJ1-2; v_gene: TRBV28; CDR3nt: TGTGCCAGCAGTTTATGGGGAGACAGTAGATATGGCTACACCTTC; CDR3aa: CASSLWGDSRYGYTF
d_gene: NA; abundance: NA; j_gene: TRBJ1-1; v_gene: TRBV6-9; CDR3nt: TGCGCCAGCAGGAGGGGTCCTTCCACTGAAGCTTTCTTT; CDR3aa: CASRRGPSTEAFF
d_gene: TRBD1; abundance: many; j_gene: TRBJ2-7; v_gene: TRBV27; CDR3nt: TGTGCCAGCAGGCGGCAGGGGGCGTCCTACGAGCAGTACTTC; CDR3aa: CASRRQGASYEQYF
d_gene: TRBD1; abundance: NA; j_gene: TRBJ1-3; v_gene: TRBV24-1; CDR3nt: TGTGCCACCAGTGATATTACAGGGGACTACTCTGGAAACACCATATATTTT; CDR3aa: CATSDITGDYSGNTIYF
d_gene: TRBD2; abundance: NA; j_gene: TRBJ2-1; v_gene: TRBV20-1; CDR3nt: TGCAGTGCTAGAGATATAGCGGGCGTCTACAATGAGCAGTTCTTC; CDR3aa: CSARDIAGVYNEQFF
d_gene: TRBD1; abundance: many; j_gene: TRBJ1-1; v_gene: TRBV20-1; CDR3nt: TGCAGTGCTATCGAGGGGGCAGGCACTGAAGCTTTCTTT; CDR3aa: CSAIEGAGTEAFF
d_gene: NA; abundance: many; j_gene: TRBJ2-1; v_gene: TRBV27; CDR3nt: TGTGCCAGCAGTACGGGGGCAGAGAATTACAATGAGCAGTTCTTC; CDR3aa: CASSTGAENYNEQFF
d_gene: NA; abundance: many; j_gene: TRBJ2-3; v_gene: TRBV11-2; CDR3nt: TGTGCCAGCAGCTCCTCGGGACGTACGCAGTATTTT; CDR3aa: CASSSSGRTQYF
d_gene: TRBD1; abundance: many; j_gene: TRBJ2-7; v_gene: TRBV6-5; CDR3nt: TGTGCCAGCAGTTACGACGGACAGGGAGGCTCCTACGAGCAGTACTTC; CDR3aa: CASSYDGQGGSYEQYF
d_gene: TRBD1; abundance: few; j_gene: TRBJ2-1; v_gene: TRBV15; CDR3nt: TGTGCCACCAGCAGAGGGACAGGTCGGTCCTACAATGAGCAGTTCTTC; CDR3aa: CATSRGTGRSYNEQFF
d_gene: NA; abundance: many; j_gene: TRBJ1-1; v_gene: TRBV11-2; CDR3nt: TGTGCCAGCAGCTTAGTGGGTTGGGGCTCTGAAGCTTTCTTT; CDR3aa: CASSLVGWGSEAFF
d_gene: NA; abundance: many; j_gene: TRBJ2-2; v_gene: TRBV5-1; CDR3nt: TGCGCCAGCAGCATTCGGACGGGGAACACCGGGGAGCTGTTTTTT; CDR3aa: CASSIRTGNTGELFF